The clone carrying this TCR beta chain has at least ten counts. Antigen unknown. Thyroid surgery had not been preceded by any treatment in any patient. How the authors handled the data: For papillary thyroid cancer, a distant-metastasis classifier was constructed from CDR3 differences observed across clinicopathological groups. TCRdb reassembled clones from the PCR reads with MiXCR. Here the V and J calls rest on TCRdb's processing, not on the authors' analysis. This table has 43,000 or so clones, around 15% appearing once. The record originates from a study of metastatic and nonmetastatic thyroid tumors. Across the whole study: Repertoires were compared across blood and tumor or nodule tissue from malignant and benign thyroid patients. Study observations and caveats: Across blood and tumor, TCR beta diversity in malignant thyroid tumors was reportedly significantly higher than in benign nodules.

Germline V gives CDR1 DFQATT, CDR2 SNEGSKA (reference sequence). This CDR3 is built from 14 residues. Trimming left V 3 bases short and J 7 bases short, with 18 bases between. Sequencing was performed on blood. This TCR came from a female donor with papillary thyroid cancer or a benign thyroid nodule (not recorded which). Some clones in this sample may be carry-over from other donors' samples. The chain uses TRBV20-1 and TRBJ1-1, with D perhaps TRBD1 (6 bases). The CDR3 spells CSARSEGQLLEAFF. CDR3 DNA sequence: TGCAGTGCTAGGTCCGAGGGACAACTACTTGAAGCTTTCTTT.